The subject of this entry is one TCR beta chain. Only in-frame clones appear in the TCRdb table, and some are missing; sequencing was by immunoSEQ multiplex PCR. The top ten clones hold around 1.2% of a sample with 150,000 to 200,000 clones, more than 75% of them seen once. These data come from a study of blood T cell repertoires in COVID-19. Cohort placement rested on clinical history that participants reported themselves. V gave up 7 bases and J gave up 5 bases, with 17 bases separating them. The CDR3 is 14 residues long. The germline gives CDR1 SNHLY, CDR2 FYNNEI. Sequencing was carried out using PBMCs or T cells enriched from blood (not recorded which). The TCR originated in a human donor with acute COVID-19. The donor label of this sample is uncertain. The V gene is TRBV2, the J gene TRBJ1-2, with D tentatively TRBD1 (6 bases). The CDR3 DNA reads TGTGCCAGCATGGGGGCAGATCCCTTGTATGGCTACACCTTC. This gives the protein CASMGADPLYGYTF.